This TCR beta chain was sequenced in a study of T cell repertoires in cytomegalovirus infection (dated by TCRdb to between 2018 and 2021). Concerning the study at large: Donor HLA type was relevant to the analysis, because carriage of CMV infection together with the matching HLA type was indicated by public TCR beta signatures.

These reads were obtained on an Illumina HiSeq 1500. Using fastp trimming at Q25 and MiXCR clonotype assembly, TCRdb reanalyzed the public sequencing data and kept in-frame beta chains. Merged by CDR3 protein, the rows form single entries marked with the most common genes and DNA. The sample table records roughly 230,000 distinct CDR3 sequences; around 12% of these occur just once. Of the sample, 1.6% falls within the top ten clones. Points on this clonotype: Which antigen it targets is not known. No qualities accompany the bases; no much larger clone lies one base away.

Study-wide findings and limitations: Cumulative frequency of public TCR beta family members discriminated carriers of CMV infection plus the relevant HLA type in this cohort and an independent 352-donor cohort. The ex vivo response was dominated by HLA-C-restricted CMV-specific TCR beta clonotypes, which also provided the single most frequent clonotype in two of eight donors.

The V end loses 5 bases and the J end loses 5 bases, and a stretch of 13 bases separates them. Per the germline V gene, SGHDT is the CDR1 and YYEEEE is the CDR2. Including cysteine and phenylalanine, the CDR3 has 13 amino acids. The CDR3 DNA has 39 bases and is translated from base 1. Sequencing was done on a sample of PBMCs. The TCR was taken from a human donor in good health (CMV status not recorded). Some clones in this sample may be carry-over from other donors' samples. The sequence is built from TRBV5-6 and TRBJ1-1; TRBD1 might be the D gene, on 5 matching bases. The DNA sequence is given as TGTGCCAGCAGTCCGCAGGGATTTACTGAAGCTTTCTTT. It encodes CASSPQGFTEAFF.